The clone carrying this TCR beta chain was seen ten or more times. Its antigen is not identified. Synthesis of cDNA was performed by 5'RACE using 10-nucleotide random UMIs. Over 180 million TCR-beta sequences, together covering 15-18 subjects, were produced by every individual sequencing run that was carried out. Via MiXCR, TCRdb re-called the 5' RACE reads, giving one row per CDR3 protein. Of over 35,000 distinct CDR3 sequences in the sample, 2% to 3% were seen once. Germline V gene data show CDR1 as SGHTS and CDR2 as YDEGEE. The CDR3 sequence is 19 residues long. V was trimmed by 4 bases and J by 4 bases, leaving 28 bases between them. This sample was included in a study of neurological immune-mediated disorders. Whole-study results and caveats: CDR3 amino acid sequences of expanded clones were not shared across subjects, a result suggesting private repertoires in all groups. Association with the multiple sclerosis repertoire cluster was not found for any clinical or MRI feature.

Sequenced material: PBMCs. The source is a young man with multiple sclerosis. V gene TRBV5-8 combines with J gene TRBJ2-3, with a possible D match to TRBD2 (7 bases). The CDR3 sequence is CASSLLGGLTGISADTQYF. The CDR3 DNA is TGTGCCAGCAGCCTCCTCGGGGGGCTAACAGGAATATCAGCAGATACGCAGTATTTT.